Reported below is one T cell receptor (beta chain). CDR1 and CDR2 (germline): GTSNPN, SVGIG (reference sequence). CDR3 length: 14 residues. Trimming took off 1 base at V and 1 base at J, with 8 bases between the two ends. The data stem from a study of technical replicates of blood from four donors. Produced via immunoSEQ multiplex PCR; TCRdb's table is partial and in-frame only. The sample records 40,000 to 55,000 clones, around 96% being singletons. This rearrangement joins TRBV30 to TRBJ2-1, with D tentatively TRBD2 (5 bases). This sequence was found in a human donor in good health. Sequencing used T cells isolated from PBMCs. In nucleotides, the CDR3 is TGTGCCTGGAGTGGAGGGTCATCCTACAATGAGCAGTTCTTC. Protein sequence: CAWSGGSSYNEQFF.